This TCR beta chain was sequenced during a study of shared clonotypes between healthy human individuals. The junction had 3 bases not matched to a gene; V was cut back by 4 bases and J by 0 bases. The CDR3 has 14 amino acids. The germline V gene has CDR1 SGHRS and CDR2 YFSETQ. This clone was seen only a few times. Approximately 32,000 T cell genomes, or roughly 320 ng DNA, went into unsorted PBMC replicate PCRs. Libraries were prepared by immunoSEQ multiplex PCR; TCRdb keeps only in-frame clonotypes and omits some of them. Of about 470,000 clones listed, more than 75% are singletons. The sample comprised PBMCs. The source of this sequence is a woman in her thirties or forties in good health. Some clones in this sample may be carry-over from other donors' samples. The chain uses TRBV5-1 and TRBJ1-1; 7 bases agree with TRBD1. The CDR3 is CASSTGQLNTEAFF. The CDR3 nucleotides are TGCGCCAGCAGCACGGGACAGCTGAACACTGAAGCTTTCTTT.